This T cell receptor (beta chain) stems from a study of CD8+ T cells in alopecia areata. Whole-study context: Oral tofacitinib, 5 to 10 mg twice daily, was given in an open-label trial.

Comment on this clone: Antigen: not known. The same CDR3 can be traced to other DNA sequences in this sample.

Germline CDR1 reads MNHEY; CDR2 reads SVGAGI. The CDR3 sequence is 14 residues long. With V trimmed by 2 bases and J by 0 bases, 0 bases remained unmatched. Whole-study findings and limits: With patients, TCR sharing proved less clear than in mice, a difference possibly related to HLA. Researchers report lesional scalp, most notably alopecia totalis/universalis, outstripped normal scalp in clonality.

Obtained from alopecia areata patients were lesional scalp punch biopsies along with peripheral blood. Extracted RNA was reverse transcribed, and the resulting cDNA served as sequencing template. TCRdb's copy holds only in-frame clones and misses some; the assay was immunoSEQ multiplex PCR. The sample has around 130,000 clones; roughly three fifths are singletons. The sample was CD4+ T cells sorted from blood, taken at week 0. The receptor's source is a human donor with alopecia areata. The rearrangement uses TRBV6-5 and TRBJ1-2; TRBD1 aligns across 7 bases. CDR3 sequence (DNA): TGTGCCAGCAGTTACGGGACAGCTAACTATGGCTACACCTTC. It is translated as CASSYGTANYGYTF.